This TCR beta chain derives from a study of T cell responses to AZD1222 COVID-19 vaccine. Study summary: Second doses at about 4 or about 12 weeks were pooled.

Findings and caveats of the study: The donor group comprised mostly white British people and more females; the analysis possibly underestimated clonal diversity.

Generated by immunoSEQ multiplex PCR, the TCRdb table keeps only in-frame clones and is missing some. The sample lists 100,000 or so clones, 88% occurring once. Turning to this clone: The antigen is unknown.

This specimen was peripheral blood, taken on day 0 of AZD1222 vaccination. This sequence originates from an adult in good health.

The CDR3 region has the DNA TGCGCCAGCAGCTTACCGGGACTCTCATCGACTGAAGCTTTCTTT. As protein: CASSLPGLSSTEAFF. This sequence joins TRBV5-1 and TRBJ1-1, with D possibly TRBD1 on 5 matching bases. Germline assignment: CDR1 SGHRS and CDR2 YFSETQ. The CDR3 has 15 residues. V was cut by 2 bases and J by 5 bases, with 16 bases left in between.